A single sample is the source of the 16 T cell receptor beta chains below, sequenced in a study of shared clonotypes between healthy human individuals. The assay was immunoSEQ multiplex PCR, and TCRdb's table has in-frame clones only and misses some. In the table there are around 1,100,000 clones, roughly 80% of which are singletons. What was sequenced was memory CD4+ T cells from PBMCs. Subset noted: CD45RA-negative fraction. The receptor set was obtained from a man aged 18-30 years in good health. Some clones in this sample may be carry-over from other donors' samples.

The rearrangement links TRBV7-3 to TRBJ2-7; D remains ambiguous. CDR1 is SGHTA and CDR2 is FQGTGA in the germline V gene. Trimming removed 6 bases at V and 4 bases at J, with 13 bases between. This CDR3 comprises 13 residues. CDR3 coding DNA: TGTGCCAGCAGTTCATTCAACCATTACGAGCAGTACTTC. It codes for CASSSFNHYEQYF.

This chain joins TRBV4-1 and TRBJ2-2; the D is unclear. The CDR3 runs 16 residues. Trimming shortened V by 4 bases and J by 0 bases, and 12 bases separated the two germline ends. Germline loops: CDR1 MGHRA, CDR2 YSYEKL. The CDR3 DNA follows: TGCGCCAGCAGCCGCCGTAGCTCCCCGAACACCGGGGAGCTGTTTTTT. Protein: CASSRRSSPNTGELFF.

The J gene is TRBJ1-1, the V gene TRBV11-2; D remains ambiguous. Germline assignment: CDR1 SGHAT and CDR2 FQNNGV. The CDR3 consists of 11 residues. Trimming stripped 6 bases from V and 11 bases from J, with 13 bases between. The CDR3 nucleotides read TGTGCCAGCAGTCAACACTCTGGCGCTTTCTTT. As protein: CASSQHSGAFF.

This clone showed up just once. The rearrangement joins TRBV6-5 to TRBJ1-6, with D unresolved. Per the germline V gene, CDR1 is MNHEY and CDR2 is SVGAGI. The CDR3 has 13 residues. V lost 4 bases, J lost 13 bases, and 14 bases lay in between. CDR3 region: CASSSDARLPLHF. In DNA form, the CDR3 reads TGTGCCAGCAGTTCGGACGCCCGGTTGCCCCTCCACTTT.

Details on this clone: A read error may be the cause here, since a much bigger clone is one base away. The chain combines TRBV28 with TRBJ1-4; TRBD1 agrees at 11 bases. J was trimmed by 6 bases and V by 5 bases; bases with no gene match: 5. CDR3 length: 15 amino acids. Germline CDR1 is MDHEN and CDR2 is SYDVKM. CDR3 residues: CASSAPGQGDEKLFF. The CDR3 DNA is TGTGCCAGCAGTGCACCGGGACAGGGGGATGAAAAACTGTTTTTT.

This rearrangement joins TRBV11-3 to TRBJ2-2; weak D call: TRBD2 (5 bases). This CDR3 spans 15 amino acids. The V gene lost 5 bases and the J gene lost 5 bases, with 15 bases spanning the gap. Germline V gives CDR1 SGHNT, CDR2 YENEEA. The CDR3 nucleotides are TGTGCCAGCAGCCCCGGAGAGGGCCGAACCGGGGAGCTGTTTTTT. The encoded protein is CASSPGEGRTGELFF.

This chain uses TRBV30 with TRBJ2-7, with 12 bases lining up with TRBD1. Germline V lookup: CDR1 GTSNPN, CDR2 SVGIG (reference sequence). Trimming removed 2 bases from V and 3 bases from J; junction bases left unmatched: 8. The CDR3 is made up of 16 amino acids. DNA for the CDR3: TGTGCCTGGAGTACTACTGGGACAGGGGGCTTCTACGAGCAGTACTTC. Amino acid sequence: CAWSTTGTGGFYEQYF.

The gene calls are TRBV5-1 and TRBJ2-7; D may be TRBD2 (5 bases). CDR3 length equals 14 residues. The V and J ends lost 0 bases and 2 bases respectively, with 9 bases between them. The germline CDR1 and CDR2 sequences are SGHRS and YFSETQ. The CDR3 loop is CASSLDRRPYEQYF. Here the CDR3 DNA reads TGCGCCAGCAGCTTGGACCGGAGGCCCTACGAGCAGTACTTC.

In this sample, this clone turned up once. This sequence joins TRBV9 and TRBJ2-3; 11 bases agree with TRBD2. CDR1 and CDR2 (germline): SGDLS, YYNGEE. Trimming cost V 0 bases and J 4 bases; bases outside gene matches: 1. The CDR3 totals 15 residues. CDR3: CASSVEGLAADTQYF. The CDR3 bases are TGTGCCAGCAGCGTAGAGGGACTAGCGGCAGATACGCAGTATTTT.

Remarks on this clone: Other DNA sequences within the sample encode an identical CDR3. Here the CDR3 DNA reads TGTGCCAGCAGTCGGGACAGGGCGGGAAACACCATATATTTT. As protein: CASSRDRAGNTIYF. The chain employs TRBV6-1 and TRBJ1-3; 9 bases fit TRBD1. The CDR3 runs 14 residues. Unmatched junction bases numbered 3, after V lost 5 bases and J lost 4 bases. Per the germline V gene, CDR1 is MNHNS and CDR2 is SASEGT.

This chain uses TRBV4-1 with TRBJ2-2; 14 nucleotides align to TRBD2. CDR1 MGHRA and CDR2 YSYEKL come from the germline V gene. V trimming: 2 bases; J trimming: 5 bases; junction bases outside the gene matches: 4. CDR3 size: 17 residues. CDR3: CASSQTRLAGGTGELFF. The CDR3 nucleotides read TGCGCCAGCAGCCAAACCAGACTAGCGGGAGGGACCGGGGAGCTGTTTTTT.

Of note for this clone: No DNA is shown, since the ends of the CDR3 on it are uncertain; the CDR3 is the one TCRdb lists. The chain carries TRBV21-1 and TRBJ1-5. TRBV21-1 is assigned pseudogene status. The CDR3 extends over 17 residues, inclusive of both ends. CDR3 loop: CASSNQRVGIGNQPQHF.

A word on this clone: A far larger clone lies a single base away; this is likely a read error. CDR3 DNA sequence: TGTGCCAGCAGCCATAAAGGGACAGTGAACACTGGAGCTTTCTTT. As protein: CASSHKGTVNTGAFF. The chain uses TRBV11-1 and TRBJ1-1; TRBD1 matches at 7 bases. The germline gives CDR1 SGHAT, CDR2 FQDESV (reference sequence). The CDR3 totals 15 residues.

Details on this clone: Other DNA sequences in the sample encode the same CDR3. The CDR3 reads CASSSDSSGNTIYF. CDR3 DNA: TGCGCCAGCAGTTCGGACAGCTCTGGAAACACCATATATTTT. The chain uses TRBV5-1 and TRBJ1-3, with D perhaps matching TRBD1 (6 bases). The CDR3 sequence is 14 residues long. CDR1 is SGHRS, CDR2 YFSETQ, per germline. Between the trimmed V and J ends, which lost 5 bases and 0 bases, there was a span of 9 bases.

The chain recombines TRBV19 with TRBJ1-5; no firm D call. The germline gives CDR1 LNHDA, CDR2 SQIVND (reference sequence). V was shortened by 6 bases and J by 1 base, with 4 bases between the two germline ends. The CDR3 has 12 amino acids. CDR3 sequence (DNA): TGTGCCAGTAGGTGGAGCAATCAGCCCCAGCATTTT. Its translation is CASRWSNQPQHF.

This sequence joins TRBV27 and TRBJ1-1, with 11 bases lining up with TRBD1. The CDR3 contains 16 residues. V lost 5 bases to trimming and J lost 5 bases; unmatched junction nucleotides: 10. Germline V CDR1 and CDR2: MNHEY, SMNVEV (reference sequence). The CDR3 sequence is CASSHHPDRGRTEAFF. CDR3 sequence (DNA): TGTGCCAGCAGTCACCACCCGGACAGGGGGCGAACTGAAGCTTTCTTT.